Below, 18 T cell receptor beta chains from the same sample are listed, as sequenced in a study of CD8 T cells in ankylosing spondylitis. TCRdb analysed the 5' RACE reads with MiXCR anew, one entry per CDR3 protein. The table has a few hundred thousand distinct CDR3 sequences, around 10% seen once. Sequencing input: blood, either unsorted or a sorted T cell fraction (not recorded which). These receptors were taken from a female donor with ankylosing spondylitis or in good health (not recorded which).

The sample holds many counts of this clonotype. The chain recombines TRBV11-2 with TRBJ2-1; 8 bases line up with TRBD2. The CDR3 extends over 13 amino acids. Germline trimming cut 3 bases from V and 9 bases from J; bases unmatched to any gene: 4. CDR1 SGHAT and CDR2 FQNNGV come from the germline V gene. The CDR3 loop reads CASSLGLELEQFF. The CDR3 nucleotides are TGTGCCAGCAGCTTGGGACTAGAACTTGAGCAGTTCTTC.

At least ten counts were recorded for this clonotype. The rearrangement uses TRBV5-1 and TRBJ2-1; no reliable D call. The germline V gene encodes CDR1 SGHRS and CDR2 YFSETQ. The length of the CDR3 is 12 residues. The V and J ends lost 3 bases and 7 bases respectively, with 8 bases between them. The CDR3 DNA follows: TGCGCCAGCAGCTCCGTCTTTAATGAGCAGTTCTTC. It encodes CASSSVFNEQFF. The full variable domain, completed using reference TRBV5-1 and TRBJ2-1, is KAGVTQTPRYLIKTRGQQVTLSCSPISGHRSVSWYQQTPGQGLQFLFEYFSETQRNKGNFPGRFSGRQFSNSRSEMNVSTLELGDSALYLCASSSVFNEQFFGPGTRLTVL.

This clonotype has ten or more counts. The chain has TRBV10-3 and TRBJ1-1, with 10 bases that match TRBD1. Germline assignment: CDR1 ENHRY and CDR2 SYGVKD. The CDR3 is made up of 14 amino acids. The trim removed 4 bases at V and 1 base at J, leaving 0 bases unmatched. As DNA, the CDR3 is TGTGCCATCAGTGGGGACAGGGGGAACACTGAAGCTTTCTTT. This translates into CAISGDRGNTEAFF.

This clonotype was seen at least ten times. This chain links TRBV10-3 with TRBJ2-7; D is possibly TRBD1 or TRBD2 (5 bases each). The ends were cut back, 6 bases at V and 3 bases at J, with 9 bases in the middle. CDR3 length: 12 amino acids. Germline CDR1 is ENHRY and CDR2 is SYGVKD. The DNA for the CDR3 is TGTGCCATCAGGGGGGAACGCTACGAGCAGTACTTC. It specifies CAIRGERYEQYF.

The genes are TRBV13 and TRBJ1-1; possible D gene TRBD1, 6 bases. Between the trimmed V and J ends, which lost 0 bases and 2 bases, there was a span of 16 bases. The CDR3 consists of 17 residues. Germline assignment: CDR1 PRHDT and CDR2 FYEKMQ (reference sequence). In nucleotides, the CDR3 is TGTGCCAGCAGCTTAGGCCTTGACTTAGGGGGTAACACTGAAGCTTTCTTT. Translating gives CASSLGLDLGGNTEAFF.

This clonotype was seen repeatedly, ten times or more. This chain uses TRBV7-3 with TRBJ2-1; no firm D call. V lost 4 bases, J lost 8 bases, and 18 bases lay in between. Germline V CDR1 and CDR2: SGHTA, FQGTGA. The CDR3 covers 15 residues. CDR3 region: CASSSSPRTRHEQFF. In DNA, the CDR3 is TGTGCCAGCAGCTCCTCCCCCCGGACGAGGCATGAGCAGTTCTTC. The whole variable domain, remainder taken from reference TRBV7-3 and TRBJ2-1, is GAGVSQTPSNKVTEKGKYVELRCDPISGHTALYWYRQSLGQGPEFLIYFQGTGAADDSGLPNDRFFAVRPEGSVSTLKIQRTERGDSAVYLCASSSSPRTRHEQFFGPGTRLTVL.

This clonotype has ten or more counts. The CDR3 sequence is CASSPGYYGYTF. The CDR3 DNA reads TGTGCCAGCAGCCCGGGTTACTATGGCTACACCTTC. This chain links TRBV6-5 with TRBJ1-2; D unclear. This CDR3 comprises 12 residues. Trimming stripped 6 bases from V and 3 bases from J, with 8 bases between. CDR1 MNHEY and CDR2 SVGAGI come from the germline V gene.

The sample holds many counts of this clonotype. This chain uses TRBV2 with TRBJ2-1; 7 bases line up with TRBD2. J was trimmed by 9 bases and V by 9 bases; bases with no gene match: 11. This CDR3 has 13 residues. CDR1 and CDR2 from the germline V gene are SNHLY and FYNNEI. Here the CDR3 reads CASLLPPSGEQFF. CDR3 sequence (DNA): TGTGCCAGTCTCCTCCCCCCTAGCGGTGAGCAGTTCTTC.

This clonotype was observed at least ten times. The V and J genes are TRBV5-1 and TRBJ1-6; 7 positions match TRBD1. CDR3 length: 15 residues. Germline V lookup: CDR1 SGHRS, CDR2 YFSETQ. J was trimmed by 10 bases and V by 0 bases; bases with no gene match: 7. The CDR3 loop is CASSLDTGVRSPLHF. The CDR3, as DNA: TGCGCCAGCAGCTTGGATACAGGGGTTCGCTCACCCCTCCACTTT. The whole variable domain, remainder taken from reference TRBV5-1 and TRBJ1-6, is KAGVTQTPRYLIKTRGQQVTLSCSPISGHRSVSWYQQTPGQGLQFLFEYFSETQRNKGNFPGRFSGRQFSNSRSEMNVSTLELGDSALYLCASSLDTGVRSPLHFGNGTRLTVT.

This clonotype was observed many times. This sequence joins TRBV12-3 or TRBV12-4 and TRBJ1-6, with D possibly TRBD1 on 6 matching bases. Trimming took off 5 bases at V and 4 bases at J, with 18 bases between the two ends. The CDR3 runs 17 residues. The CDR3 protein is CASSPSIGQTYNSPLHF. In DNA form, the CDR3 reads TGTGCCAGCAGTCCCAGCATTGGACAGACTTATAATTCACCCCTCCACTTT.

This clonotype came up many times. The V call is TRBV9, the J call TRBJ2-7; possibly TRBD2 for D (5 bases). Germline CDR1 and CDR2: SGDLS and YYNGEE. Trimming took 4 bases from V and 6 from J, leaving 11 bases between them. There are 12 residues in the CDR3. The CDR3 loop reads CASSTSGAEQYF. CDR3 DNA: TGTGCCAGCAGCACCAGCGGAGCCGAGCAGTACTTC.

A remark on this clonotype: This clone may be a read error of a much larger clone one base away. The chain carries TRBV2 and TRBJ2-1, with 9 bases matching TRBD2. With 8 bases clipped from V and 0 bases from J, the junction kept 17 bases outside the gene matches. CDR1 and CDR2 from the germline V gene are SNHLY and FYNNEI. The CDR3 sequence is 19 residues long. Here the CDR3 reads CASCPNPGLATHSYNEQFF. The CDR3 region has the DNA TGTGCCAGCTGTCCAAACCCTGGACTAGCGACCCACTCCTACAATGAGCAGTTCTTC.

In this sample, this clonotype turned up once. This clone may be a read error of a much larger clone one base away. The rearrangement links TRBV28 to TRBJ1-3; D gene unclear. The CDR3 is 11 amino acids. CDR1 is MDHEN, CDR2 SYDVKM, per germline. The CDR3 sequence is CASSRLTPLDF. CDR3 coding DNA: TGTGCCAGCAGCAGATTGACCCCCCTCGATTTT.

In its sample, this clonotype was seen many times. The rearrangement links TRBV9 to TRBJ1-1, with D possibly TRBD1 on 5 matching bases. This CDR3 comprises 14 residues. Germline V lookup: CDR1 SGDLS, CDR2 YYNGEE. With 0 bases removed from V and 1 base from J, the gap between germline ends came to 7 bases. In DNA, the CDR3 is TGTGCCAGCAGCGTAGATCAGGGGAACACTGAAGCTTTCTTT. Its translation: CASSVDQGNTEAFF.

This clonotype came up many times. A read error may account for a junction end that differs from germline. J is TRBJ2-2 and V is TRBV7-7; D is unresolved. Germline CDR1 SSHAT, CDR2 FNYEAQ (reference sequence). The length of the CDR3 is 15 residues. This chain's CDR3 is CASSSRGGNTGELFF. In DNA form, the CDR3 reads TGTGCTAGCAGCTCTCGCGGTGGTAACACCGGGGAGCTGTTTTTT.

This chain joins TRBV7-9 and TRBJ1-2; D unresolved. Per germline, CDR1 SEHNR and CDR2 FQNEAQ (reference sequence). Between the trimmed V and J ends, which lost 3 bases and 6 bases, there was a span of 11 bases. The CDR3 is 13 residues long. The DNA for the CDR3 is TGTGCCAGCAGCTTCGCAAACTACCATGGCTACACCTTC. Its protein is CASSFANYHGYTF.

This clonotype was observed at least ten times. CDR3 protein: CASSQVRGRETYTF. In nucleotides, the CDR3 is TGCGCCAGCAGCCAAGTACGGGGGCGGGAAACCTACACCTTC. The chain uses TRBV4-1 and TRBJ1-2, with a tentative D call TRBD1 (6 bases). Trimming took off 1 base at V and 10 bases at J, with 16 bases between the two ends. The CDR3 is made up of 14 amino acids. Germline assignment: CDR1 MGHRA and CDR2 YSYEKL.

This clonotype was seen many times. The gene calls are TRBV11-2 and TRBJ2-7, with D hard to call. Trimming pared 4 bases from V and 4 bases from J, leaving 5 bases between. Germline values: CDR1 SGHAT, CDR2 FQNNGV. This CDR3 is 11 amino acids long. The CDR3 DNA sequence: TGTGCCAGCAGCTCATTATACGAGCAGTACTTC. This encodes CASSSLYEQYF.